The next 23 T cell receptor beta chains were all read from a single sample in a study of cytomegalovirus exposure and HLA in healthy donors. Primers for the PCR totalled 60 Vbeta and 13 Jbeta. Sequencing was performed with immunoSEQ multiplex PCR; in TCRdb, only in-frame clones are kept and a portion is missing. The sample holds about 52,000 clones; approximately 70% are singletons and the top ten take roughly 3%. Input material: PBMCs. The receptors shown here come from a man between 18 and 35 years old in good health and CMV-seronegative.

The CDR3 protein is CASSPHDPRVADEQYF. The CDR3 DNA reads as TGTGCCAGCTCACCACACGATCCGCGGGTAGCGGACGAGCAGTACTTC. This chain joins TRBV18 and TRBJ2-7, with D possibly being TRBD2 (6 bases). The CDR3 has 16 amino acids. CDR1 and CDR2 (germline): KGHSH, LQKENI. Trimming pared 1 base from V and 5 bases from J, leaving 18 bases between.

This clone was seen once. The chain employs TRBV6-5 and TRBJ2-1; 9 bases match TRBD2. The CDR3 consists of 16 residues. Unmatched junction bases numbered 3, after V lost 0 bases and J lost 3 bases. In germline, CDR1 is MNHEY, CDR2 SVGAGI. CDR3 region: CASSYSSGSNYNEQFF. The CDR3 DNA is TGTGCCAGCAGTTACTCTAGCGGGAGCAACTACAATGAGCAGTTCTTC.

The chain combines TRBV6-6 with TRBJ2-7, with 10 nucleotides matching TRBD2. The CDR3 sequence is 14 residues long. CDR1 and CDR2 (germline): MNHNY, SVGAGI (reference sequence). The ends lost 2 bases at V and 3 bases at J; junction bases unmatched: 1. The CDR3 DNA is TGTGCCAGCAGTTACACTAGCGGGAACTACGAGCAGTACTTC. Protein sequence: CASSYTSGNYEQYF.

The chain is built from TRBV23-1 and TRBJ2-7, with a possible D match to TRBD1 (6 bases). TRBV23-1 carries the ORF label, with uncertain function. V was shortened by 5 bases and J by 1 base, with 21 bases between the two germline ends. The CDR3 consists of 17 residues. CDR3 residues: CASSIRFTGTESYEQYF. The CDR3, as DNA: TGCGCCAGCAGTATCCGATTCACAGGGACGGAGTCCTACGAGCAGTACTTC.

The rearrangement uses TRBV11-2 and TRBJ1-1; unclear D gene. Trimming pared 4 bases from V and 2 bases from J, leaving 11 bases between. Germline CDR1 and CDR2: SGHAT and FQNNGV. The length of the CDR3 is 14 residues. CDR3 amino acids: CASSSSGFNTEAFF. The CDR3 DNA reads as TGTGCCAGCAGCTCCTCGGGGTTTAACACTGAAGCTTTCTTT. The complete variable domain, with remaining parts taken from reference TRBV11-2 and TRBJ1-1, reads EAGVAQSPRYKIIEKRQSVAFWCNPISGHATLYWYQQILGQGPKLLIQFQNNGVVDDSQLPKDRFSAERLKGVDSTLKIQPAKLEDSAVYLCASSSSGFNTEAFFGQGTRLTVV.

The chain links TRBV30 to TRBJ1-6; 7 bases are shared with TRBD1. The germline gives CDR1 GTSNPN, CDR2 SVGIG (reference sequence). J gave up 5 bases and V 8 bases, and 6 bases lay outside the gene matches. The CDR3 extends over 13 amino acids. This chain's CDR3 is CAVQGIDNSPLHF. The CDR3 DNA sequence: TGTGCCGTACAGGGGATCGATAATTCACCCCTCCACTTT. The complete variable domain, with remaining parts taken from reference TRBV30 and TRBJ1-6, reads SQTIHQWPATLVQPVGSPLSLECTVEGTSNPNLYWYRQAAGRGLQLLFYSVGIGQISSEVPQNLSASRPQDRQFILSSKKLLLSDSGFYLCAVQGIDNSPLHFGNGTRLTVT.

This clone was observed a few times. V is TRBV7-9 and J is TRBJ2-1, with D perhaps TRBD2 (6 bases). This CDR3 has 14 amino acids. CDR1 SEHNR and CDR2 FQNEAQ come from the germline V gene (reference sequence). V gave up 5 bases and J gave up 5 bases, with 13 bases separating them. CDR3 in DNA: TGTGCCAGCAGCATTAGCGGAGGCGACAATGAGCAGTTCTTC. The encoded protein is CASSISGGDNEQFF. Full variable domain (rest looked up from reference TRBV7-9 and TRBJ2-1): DTGVSQNPRHKITKRGQNVTFRCDPISEHNRLYWYRQTLGQGPEFLTYFQNEAQLEKSRLLSDRFSAERPKGSFSTLEIQRTEQGDSAMYLCASSISGGDNEQFFGPGTRLTVL.

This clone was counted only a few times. In nucleotides, the CDR3 is TGCGCCAGCAGCCAAGATCATAGCTCCTACAATGAGCAGTTCTTC. Its protein product is CASSQDHSSYNEQFF. The V gene is TRBV4-1, the J gene TRBJ2-1; no firm D call. The CDR3 covers 15 residues. With 0 bases removed from V and 0 bases from J, the gap between germline ends came to 6 bases. Germline-derived CDR1 and CDR2 are MGHRA and YSYEKL.

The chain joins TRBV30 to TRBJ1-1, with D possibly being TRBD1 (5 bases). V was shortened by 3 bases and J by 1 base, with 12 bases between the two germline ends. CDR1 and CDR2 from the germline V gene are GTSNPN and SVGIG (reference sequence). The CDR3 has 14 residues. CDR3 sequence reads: CAWSIVDRNTEAFF. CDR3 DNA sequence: TGTGCCTGGAGCATTGTCGACAGGAACACTGAAGCTTTCTTT.

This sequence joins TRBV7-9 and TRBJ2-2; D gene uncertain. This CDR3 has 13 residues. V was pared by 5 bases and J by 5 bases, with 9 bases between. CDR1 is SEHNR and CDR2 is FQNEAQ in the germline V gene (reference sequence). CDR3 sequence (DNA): TGTGCCAGCAGCCACGAGGCTACCGGGGAGCTGTTTTTT. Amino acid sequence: CASSHEATGELFF.

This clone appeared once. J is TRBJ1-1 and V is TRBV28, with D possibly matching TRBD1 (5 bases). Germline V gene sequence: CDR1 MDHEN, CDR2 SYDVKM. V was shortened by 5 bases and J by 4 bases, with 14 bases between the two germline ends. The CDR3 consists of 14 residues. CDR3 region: CASSRGGYGTEAFF. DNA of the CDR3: TGTGCCAGCAGTCGGGGGGGATACGGCACTGAAGCTTTCTTT.

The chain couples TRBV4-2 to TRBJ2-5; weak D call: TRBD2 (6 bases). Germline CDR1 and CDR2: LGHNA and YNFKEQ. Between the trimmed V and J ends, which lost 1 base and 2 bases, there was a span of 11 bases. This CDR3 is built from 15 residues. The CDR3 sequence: CASSQGGIDQETQYF. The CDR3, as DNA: TGTGCCAGCAGCCAAGGCGGGATAGATCAAGAGACCCAGTACTTC.

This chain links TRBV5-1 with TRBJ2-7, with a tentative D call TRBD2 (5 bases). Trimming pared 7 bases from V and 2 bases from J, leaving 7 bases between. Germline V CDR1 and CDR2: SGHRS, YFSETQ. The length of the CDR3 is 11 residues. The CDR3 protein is CASRETYEQYF. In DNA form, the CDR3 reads TGCGCCAGCCGGGAAACCTACGAGCAGTACTTC.

The CDR3 here is CASSPFRDTEAFF. CDR3 in DNA: TGTGCCAGCAGCCCCTTCAGGGACACTGAAGCTTTCTTT. The chain combines TRBV7-9 with TRBJ1-1, with D perhaps matching TRBD1 (5 bases). V lost 5 bases and J lost 3, with 10 bases in between. In germline, CDR1 is SEHNR, CDR2 FQNEAQ (reference sequence). The CDR3 sequence is 13 residues long.

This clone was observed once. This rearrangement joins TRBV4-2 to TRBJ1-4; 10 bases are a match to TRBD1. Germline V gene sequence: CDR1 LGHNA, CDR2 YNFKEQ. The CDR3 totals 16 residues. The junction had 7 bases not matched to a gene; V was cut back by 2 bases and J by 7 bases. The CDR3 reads CASSQRTGTGVEKLFF. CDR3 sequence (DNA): TGTGCCAGCAGCCAACGAACCGGGACAGGGGTTGAAAAACTGTTTTTT.

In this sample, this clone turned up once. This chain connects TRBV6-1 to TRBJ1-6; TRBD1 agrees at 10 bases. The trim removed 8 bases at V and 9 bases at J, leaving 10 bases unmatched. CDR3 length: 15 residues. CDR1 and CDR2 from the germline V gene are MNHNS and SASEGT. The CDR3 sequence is CASGEGQGRVSPLHF. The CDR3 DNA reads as TGTGCCAGCGGGGAGGGACAGGGGAGAGTTTCACCCCTCCACTTT.

The chain's CDR3 is CASSQSLDRVTGELFF. The DNA of the CDR3 is TGTGCCAGCAGCCAAAGTTTGGACAGGGTCACCGGGGAGCTGTTTTTT. The V gene is TRBV4-2, the J gene TRBJ2-2; 8 bases fit TRBD1. Trimming at V came to 2 bases and at J to 4 bases, leaving 6 bases not matched to a gene. CDR1 and CDR2 from the germline V gene are LGHNA and YNFKEQ. CDR3 size: 16 residues.

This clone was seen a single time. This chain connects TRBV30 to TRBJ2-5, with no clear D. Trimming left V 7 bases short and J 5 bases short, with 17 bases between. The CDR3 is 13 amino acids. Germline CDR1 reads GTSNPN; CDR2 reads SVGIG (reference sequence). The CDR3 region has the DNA TGTGCCTCCTACACTGGTGAGGCGGAGACCCAGTACTTC. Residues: CASYTGEAETQYF.

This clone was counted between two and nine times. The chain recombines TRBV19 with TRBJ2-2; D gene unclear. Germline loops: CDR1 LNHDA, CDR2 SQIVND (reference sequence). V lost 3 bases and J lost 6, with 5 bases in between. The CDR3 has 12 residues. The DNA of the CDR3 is TGTGCCAGTAGTATTTTCGCCGGGGAGCTGTTTTTT. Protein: CASSIFAGELFF.

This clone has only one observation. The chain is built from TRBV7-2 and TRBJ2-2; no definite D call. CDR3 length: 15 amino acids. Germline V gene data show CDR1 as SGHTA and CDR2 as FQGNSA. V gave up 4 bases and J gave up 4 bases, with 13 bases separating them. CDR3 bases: TGTGCCAGCAGCTCCCCCCCAGGTCGCACCGGGGAGCTGTTTTTT. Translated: CASSSPPGRTGELFF.

The CDR3 region is CASRGPGQGTDTQYF. Written as DNA, the CDR3 is TGTGCCAGCAGGGGACCGGGACAGGGAACAGATACGCAGTATTTT. The chain is built from TRBV6-5 and TRBJ2-3; 9 positions match TRBD1. CDR1 and CDR2 from the germline V gene are MNHEY and SVGAGI. This CDR3 has 15 amino acids. V shed 6 bases and J 3 bases; nucleotides not matched to a gene: 7.

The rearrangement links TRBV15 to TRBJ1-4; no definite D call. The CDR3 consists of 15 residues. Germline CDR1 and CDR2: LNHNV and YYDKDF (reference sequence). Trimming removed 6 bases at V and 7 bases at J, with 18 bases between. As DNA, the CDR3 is TGTGCCACCAGGGTTGCCGGGAACCCACTTGAAAAACTGTTTTTT. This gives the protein CATRVAGNPLEKLFF. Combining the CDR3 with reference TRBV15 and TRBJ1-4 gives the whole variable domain DAMVIQNPRYQVTQFGKPVTLSCSQTLNHNVMYWYQQKSSQAPKLLFHYYDKDFNNEADTPDNFQSRRPNTSFCFLDIRSPGLGDTAMYLCATRVAGNPLEKLFFGSGTQLSVL.

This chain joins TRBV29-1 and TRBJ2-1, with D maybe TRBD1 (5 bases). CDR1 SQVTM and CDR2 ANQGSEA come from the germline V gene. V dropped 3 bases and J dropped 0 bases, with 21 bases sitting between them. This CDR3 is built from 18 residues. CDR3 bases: TGCAGCGTTGATGATCCCCTTAGGGGAAGACGCTCCTACAATGAGCAGTTCTTC. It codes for CSVDDPLRGRRSYNEQFF.